A selection of T cell receptor beta chains follows, all from one sample in a study of cytomegalovirus exposure and HLA in healthy donors. Sequencing was performed with immunoSEQ multiplex PCR; in TCRdb, only in-frame clones are kept and a portion is missing. The sample has 95,000 to 150,000 clones, around 82% seen once. Sequenced material: PBMCs. These receptors all come from a woman aged 40 to 50 in good health and CMV-seropositive. CDR3s include the opening cysteine and the closing phenylalanine or tryptophan. The order of the fields is V gene, D gene, J gene, CDR3 protein, CDR3 DNA. A D gene is named only where the DNA matches it firmly.

TRBV15,TRBD1,TRBJ1-1,CATSRGREGAPEGGEAFF,TGTGCCACCAGCAGAGGTCGGGAGGGGGCCCCGGAGGGTGGTGAAGCTTTCTTT
TRBV18,TRBD1,TRBJ2-2,CASSPGQGNTGELFF,TGTGCCAGCTCACCCGGACAGGGCAACACCGGGGAGCTGTTTTTT
TRBV2,TRBD1,TRBJ2-5,CASSEFWAVGRGHEETQYF,TGTGCCAGCAGTGAATTTTGGGCTGTCGGCAGGGGGCACGAGGAGACCCAGTACTTC
TRBV11-3,.,TRBJ2-1,CASSLVRVNEQFF,TGTGCCAGCAGCTTAGTTCGCGTCAATGAGCAGTTCTTC
TRBV28,TRBD1,TRBJ1-6,CASSSPDRDNSPLHF,TGTGCCAGCAGCAGCCCCGACAGGGATAATTCACCCCTCCACTTT
TRBV19,.,TRBJ2-2,CASSIEGANTGELFF,TGTGCCAGTAGTATAGAGGGAGCGAACACCGGGGAGCTGTTTTTT
TRBV11-3,TRBD1,TRBJ2-7,CASSSTGTGGYEQYF,TGTGCCAGCAGCTCCACCGGGACAGGGGGCTACGAGCAGTACTTC
TRBV19,.,TRBJ1-5,CASSISGWQPQHF,TGTGCCAGTAGTATAAGCGGGTGGCAGCCCCAGCATTTT
TRBV23-1,.,TRBJ1-5,CASSQPPGHHSNQPQHF,TGCGCCAGCAGTCAGCCCCCGGGACACCATAGCAATCAGCCCCAGCATTTT
TRBV7-2,TRBD1,TRBJ1-3,CASSLRGQAGNTIYF,TGTGCCAGCAGCTTAAGGGGGCAAGCTGGAAACACCATATATTTT
TRBV6-4,TRBD1,TRBJ2-1,CASSDRSGGSYNEQFF,TGTGCCAGCAGTGACAGATCAGGGGGCTCCTACAATGAGCAGTTCTTC
TRBV5-1,TRBD1,TRBJ2-2,CASSWQGAILATGELFF,TGCGCCAGCAGCTGGCAGGGGGCCATCCTTGCCACCGGGGAGCTGTTTTTT
TRBV27,.,TRBJ2-3,CASSNYRMISTDTQYF,TGTGCCAGCAGTAATTACAGGATGATTAGCACAGATACGCAGTATTTT
TRBV7-9,TRBD1,TRBJ2-7,CASTRTGGDEQYF,TGTGCCAGCACCCGGACAGGGGGCGACGAGCAGTACTTC
TRBV5-4,.,TRBJ1-2,CASSLDETGPSF,TGTGCCAGCAGCTTGGACGAAACAGGACCCAGCTTC
TRBV27,TRBD1,TRBJ1-2,CASSLSGTGVPYGYTF,TGTGCCAGCAGTTTATCCGGGACAGGGGTCCCCTATGGCTACACCTTC
TRBV5-1,TRBD1,TRBJ1-6,CASSSRWDRDSPLHF,TGCGCCAGCAGCTCTAGATGGGACAGGGATTCACCCCTCCACTTT